This passage covers 9 T cell receptor beta chains from one sample sequenced in a study of beta chain features in type 1 diabetes. Study-wide findings and caveats: All four CD4+ subsets from Type 1 diabetes patients carried moderately but significantly shorter TCRB CDR3s.

All of the isolated RNA was reverse transcribed, so expressed TCRB transcripts were sequenced. Assay: immunoSEQ multiplex PCR; the TCRdb copy retains only in-frame clones and omits some. The sample has more than 20,000 clones, 40% to 60% seen once. No antigen has been assigned to these receptors. The source material was stem cell memory CD4+ T cells from blood. The receptors originated from a man aged 25-45 years with type 1 diabetes.

The rearrangement joins TRBV12-5 to TRBJ2-7, with 8 bases fitting TRBD1. The V gene's germline CDR1 is LGHNT and CDR2 FRNRAP. CDR3 size: 17 residues. V trimming: 0 bases; J trimming: 4 bases; junction bases outside the gene matches: 11. The CDR3 nucleotides are TGTGCTAGTGGTTTGGTCCCTCCCACAGGGGACAGGTACGAGCAGTACTTC. Translation gives CASGLVPPTGDRYEQYF.

The V gene is TRBV14, the J gene TRBJ2-2, with 12 bases identical to TRBD1. CDR3 length: 17 amino acids. Trimming cost V 4 bases and J 3 bases; bases outside gene matches: 6. Germline V lookup: CDR1 SGHDN, CDR2 FVKESK. CDR3 coding DNA: TGTGCCAGCAGCCCGCTGGGACAGGGGGCGTACACCGGGGAGCTGTTTTTT. Its translation is CASSPLGQGAYTGELFF.

The chain employs TRBV5-4 and TRBJ2-5; a weak D match, TRBD2 (5 bases). The J call is in doubt because the DNA end fits TRBJ2-7 better. The V gene's germline CDR1 is SGHNT and CDR2 YYREEE (reference sequence). CDR3 length equals 13 residues. In nucleotides, the CDR3 is TGTGCCAGCAGCTTGAGCGGAAACTACGAGCAGTACTTC. This codes for CASSLSGNYEQYF.

A single count supports this clone. The chain carries TRBV7-2 and TRBJ1-4; no reliable D call. The CDR3 covers 15 residues. Trimming cost V 1 base and J 0 bases, with 6 bases left between them. Looked up from germline, CDR1 is SGHTA and CDR2 is FQGNSA. CDR3 DNA sequence: TGTGCCAGCAGCTTAGACAGAACAACTAATGAAAAACTGTTTTTT. Translated: CASSLDRTTNEKLFF.

The J gene is TRBJ2-4, the V gene TRBV9; D gene ambiguous. Germline values: CDR1 SGDLS, CDR2 YYNGEE. This CDR3 comprises 15 residues. V was cut by 3 bases and J by 0 bases, with 10 bases left in between. DNA for the CDR3: TGTGCCAGCAGCGCCCACTCCGAAGCCAAAAACATTCAGTACTTC. The encoded protein is CASSAHSEAKNIQYF.

This chain joins TRBV2 and TRBJ2-4, with 8 nucleotides matching TRBD2. Germline loops: CDR1 SNHLY, CDR2 FYNNEI. Trimming at V came to 8 bases and at J to 8 bases, leaving 14 bases not matched to a gene. The CDR3 contains 15 residues. CDR3 bases: TGTGCCAGCGGGCTCGGGGGGGGAATAGTGGACATTCAGTACTTC. Translation: CASGLGGGIVDIQYF. Looking up the rest from reference TRBV2 and TRBJ2-4 gives the full variable domain: EPEVTQTPSHQVTQMGQEVILRCVPISNHLYFYWYRQILGQKVEFLVSFYNNEISEKSEIFDDQFSVERPDGSNFTLKIRSTKLEDSAMYFCASGLGGGIVDIQYFGAGTRLSVL.

The genes are TRBV7-8 and TRBJ1-5, with D unresolved. Germline-derived CDR1 and CDR2 are SGHVS and FQNEAQ. CDR3 length equals 14 residues. Deletions cut 7 bases from V and 3 bases from J, with 13 bases between. The CDR3 loop reads CASTTGKYNQPQHF. The CDR3 DNA sequence: TGTGCCAGCACCACCGGGAAATACAATCAGCCCCAGCATTTT.

The chain uses TRBV6-7 and TRBJ1-5; TRBD1 agrees at 8 bases. TRBV6-7 is filed as an ORF, its function uncertain. The V gene end was trimmed by 2 bases and the J gene end by 1 base; junction bases not matched to a gene: 7. This CDR3 comprises 17 residues. The CDR3 DNA reads TGTGCCAGCAGTTACCAAGGACAGGGTCGGAGCAATCAGCCCCAGCATTTT. It codes for CASSYQGQGRSNQPQHF.

DNA for the CDR3: TGTGCCAGCAGCCAAGGAAACAGCCCAGAATATGGCTACACCTTC. This encodes CASSQGNSPEYGYTF. The J gene is TRBJ1-2, the V gene TRBV4-2; D ambiguous. The germline V gene has CDR1 LGHNA and CDR2 YNFKEQ. This CDR3 has 15 residues. V shed 1 base and J shed 5 bases, with 14 bases lying between them.